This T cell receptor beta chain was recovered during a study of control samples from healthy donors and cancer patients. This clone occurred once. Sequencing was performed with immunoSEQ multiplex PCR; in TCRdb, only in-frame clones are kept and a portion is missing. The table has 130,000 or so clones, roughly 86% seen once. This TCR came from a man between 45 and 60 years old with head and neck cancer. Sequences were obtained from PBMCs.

The CDR3 DNA is TGTGCCAGCACCTTGGGACTTAATTCACCCCTCCACTTT. Its translation: CASTLGLNSPLHF. V and J are TRBV6-5 and TRBJ1-6, with D maybe TRBD1 (5 bases). This CDR3 has 13 residues. CDR1 is MNHEY and CDR2 is SVGAGI in the germline V gene. Trimming pared 7 bases from V and 6 bases from J, leaving 10 bases between.